One sample yielded the 16 T cell receptor beta chains listed below, sequenced in a study of shared clonotypes between healthy human individuals (dated by TCRdb to the early 2020s). The library came from the immunoSEQ multiplex PCR assay. Drawn from immuneACCESS, this table holds only the in-frame rearrangements with V and J called that TCRdb kept. Clones are partly lost; checked studies trace under half to an unresolved V gene and leave the rest unexplained. The sample contains some 1 million clones, 75% of them found a single time. Approximately 1.5% of the sample lies in the top ten. Sequencing was performed on memory CD4+ T cells sorted from blood. Reading the label with the study, this specimen's cell subset or site is: CD45RA-negative fraction. These receptors originate from a man between 18 and 35 years old in good health.

The chain employs TRBV4-1 and TRBJ1-2; maybe TRBD1 (5 bases). Trimming pared 4 bases from V and 2 bases from J, leaving 14 bases between. Germline V gene data show CDR1 as MGHRA and CDR2 as YSYEKL. This CDR3 spans 15 amino acids. The CDR3 DNA is TGCGCCAGCAGCCCAGCCCAGACAGCCAACTATGGCTACACCTTC. This sequence encodes CASSPAQTANYGYTF.

This rearrangement joins TRBV28 to TRBJ1-1; 7 bases are shared with TRBD1. The CDR3 spans 15 residues. The junction had 7 bases not matched to a gene; V was cut back by 5 bases and J by 1 base. CDR1 and CDR2 (germline): MDHEN, SYDVKM. This CDR3 reads CASSPSRGWNTEAFF. As DNA, the CDR3 is TGTGCCAGCAGTCCATCCAGGGGGTGGAACACTGAAGCTTTCTTT.

The gene calls are TRBV7-9 and TRBJ1-2; D is perhaps TRBD1 (5 bases). This CDR3 region has 14 residues. Between the trimmed V and J ends, which lost 5 bases and 5 bases, there was a span of 15 bases. Germline-derived CDR1 and CDR2 are SEHNR and FQNEAQ (reference sequence). The CDR3 protein is CASSPKQGEYGYTF. CDR3 sequence (DNA): TGTGCCAGCAGCCCTAAACAAGGGGAATATGGCTACACCTTC.

The chain links TRBV30 to TRBJ1-5; TRBD1 might be the D (6 bases). With 4 bases removed from V and 1 base from J, the gap between germline ends came to 11 bases. The CDR3 consists of 14 residues. Germline CDR1 is GTSNPN and CDR2 is SVGIG (reference sequence). The CDR3 DNA reads as TGTGCCTGGACAAGGGGGGGAAGCAATCAGCCCCAGCATTTT. Translated: CAWTRGGSNQPQHF.

The chain carries TRBV6-6 and TRBJ1-2; no firm D call. The CDR3 runs to 13 residues. The germline V gene has CDR1 MNHNY and CDR2 SVGAGI (reference sequence). The ends were cut back, 0 bases at V and 7 bases at J, with 9 bases in the middle. CDR3 in DNA: TGTGCCAGCAGTTACTCACATGCGTCTGGCTACACCTTC. It codes for CASSYSHASGYTF.

This clone has just one count. This chain joins TRBV10-1 and TRBJ1-4, with D tentatively TRBD1 (5 bases). V was shortened by 7 bases and J by 7 bases, with 13 bases between the two germline ends. The CDR3 sequence is 13 residues long. Germline V lookup: CDR1 WNHNN, CDR2 SYGVQD (reference sequence). The CDR3 reads CASNPGTGEKLFF. DNA of the CDR3: TGCGCCAGCAACCCTGGGACGGGTGAAAAACTGTTTTTT.

The chain couples TRBV6-6 to TRBJ1-6; D perhaps matches TRBD1 (5 bases). Germline CDR1 reads MNHNY; CDR2 reads SVGAGI (reference sequence). The CDR3 extends over 15 amino acids. Trimming took off 11 bases at V and 5 bases at J, with 19 bases between the two ends. DNA of the CDR3: TGTGCCGGCCGACGGGACGCAACCAATAATTCACCCCTCCACTTT. As protein: CAGRRDATNNSPLHF.

The rearrangement joins TRBV10-1 to TRBJ2-5, with TRBD1 as a possible D gene (6 bases). The ends were cut back, 5 bases at V and 5 bases at J, with 15 bases in the middle. CDR1 is WNHNN and CDR2 is SYGVQD in the germline V gene (reference sequence). This CDR3 is built from 14 residues. DNA of the CDR3: TGCGCCAGCAGTCCAGACAGGCGTGGGGAGACCCAGTACTTC. Amino acid sequence: CASSPDRRGETQYF.

This clone was observed once. The chain links TRBV7-6 to TRBJ1-1; D might be TRBD1 (6 bases). V was pared by 6 bases and J by 8 bases, with 19 bases between. Looked up from germline, CDR1 is SGHVS and CDR2 is FNYEAQ. CDR3 length: 14 amino acids. CDR3 DNA sequence: TGTGCCAGCAGTCCTAATGGGGGGGCGGGAGAAGCTTTCTTT. This codes for CASSPNGGAGEAFF.

This sequence joins TRBV19 and TRBJ2-4; 7 nucleotides match TRBD2. Germline V gives CDR1 LNHDA, CDR2 SQIVND (reference sequence). Trimming removed 7 bases from V and 3 bases from J; junction bases left unmatched: 18. The CDR3 sequence is 18 residues long. DNA for the CDR3: TGTGCCAGTACCCCTCTGGGGGGAGGGCCCTCGGGCAAAAACATTCAGTACTTC. Protein product: CASTPLGGGPSGKNIQYF.

This chain uses TRBV18 with TRBJ2-5; D is undetermined. The CDR3 loop spans 13 amino acids. V dropped 3 bases and J dropped 5 bases, with 10 bases sitting between them. Germline assignment: CDR1 KGHSH and CDR2 LQKENI. In DNA form, the CDR3 reads TGTGCCAGCTCACCGAATCAACGGGAGACCCAGTACTTC. It yields the protein CASSPNQRETQYF.

The V call is TRBV2, the J call TRBJ1-5; 9 positions agree with TRBD1. This CDR3 comprises 17 residues. With V trimmed by 5 bases and J by 1 base, 9 bases remained unmatched. Germline V gene data show CDR1 as SNHLY and CDR2 as FYNNEI. CDR3 nucleotides: TGTGCCAGCAGTCGGGACAGGGTTACTCCCAGCAATCAGCCCCAGCATTTT. Its translation is CASSRDRVTPSNQPQHF.

This clone was seen a single time. This chain links TRBV2 with TRBJ2-6; TRBD1 agrees at 8 bases. Germline V lookup: CDR1 SNHLY, CDR2 FYNNEI. This CDR3 is 19 amino acids long. The V and J ends lost 5 bases and 0 bases, in that order; junction bases with no gene match: 12. The CDR3 protein is CASSPGKRQGPSGANVLTF. The DNA for the CDR3 is TGTGCCAGCAGTCCCGGTAAGAGACAGGGGCCCTCTGGGGCCAACGTCCTGACTTTC.

The CDR3 sequence: CASGYGLITIETQYF. The CDR3 DNA follows: TGTGCCAGCGGCTACGGGCTGATAACCATAGAGACCCAGTACTTC. The V gene is TRBV7-9, the J gene TRBJ2-5; D unresolved. Germline V gives CDR1 SEHNR, CDR2 FQNEAQ (reference sequence). The CDR3 has 15 amino acids. The V and J ends lost 8 bases and 4 bases respectively, with 20 bases between them.

The V gene is TRBV6-1, the J gene TRBJ1-3, with unresolved D. The germline gives CDR1 MNHNS, CDR2 SASEGT. The CDR3 has 13 amino acids. Trimming took 5 bases from V and 1 from J, leaving 6 bases between them. The CDR3 loop is CASSHTSGNTIYF. As DNA, the CDR3 is TGTGCCAGCAGTCACACGTCTGGAAACACCATATATTTT.

The V and J genes are TRBV27 and TRBJ2-3, with D hard to call. Germline-derived CDR1 and CDR2 are MNHEY and SMNVEV (reference sequence). The CDR3 consists of 10 residues. Trimming removed 7 bases at V and 7 bases at J, with 6 bases between. In DNA, the CDR3 is TGTGCCAGCACACATCATACGCAGTATTTT. Its translation: CASTHHTQYF.